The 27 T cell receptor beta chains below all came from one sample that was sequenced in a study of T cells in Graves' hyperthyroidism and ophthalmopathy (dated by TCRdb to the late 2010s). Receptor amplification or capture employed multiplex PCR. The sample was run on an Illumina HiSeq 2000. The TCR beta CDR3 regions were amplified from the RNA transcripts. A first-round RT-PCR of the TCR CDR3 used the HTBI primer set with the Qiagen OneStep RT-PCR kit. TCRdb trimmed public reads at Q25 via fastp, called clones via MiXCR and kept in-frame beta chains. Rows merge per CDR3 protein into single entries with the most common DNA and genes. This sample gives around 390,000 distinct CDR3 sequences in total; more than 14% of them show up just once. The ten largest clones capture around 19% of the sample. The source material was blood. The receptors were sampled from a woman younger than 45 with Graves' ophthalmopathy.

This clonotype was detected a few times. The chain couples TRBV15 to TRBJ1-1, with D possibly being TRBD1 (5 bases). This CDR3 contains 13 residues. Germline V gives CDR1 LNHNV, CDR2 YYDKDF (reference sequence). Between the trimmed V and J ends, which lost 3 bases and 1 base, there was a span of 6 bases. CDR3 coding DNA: TGTGCCACCAGCAGCGGGGGGAACACTGAAGCTTTCTTT. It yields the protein CATSSGGNTEAFF.

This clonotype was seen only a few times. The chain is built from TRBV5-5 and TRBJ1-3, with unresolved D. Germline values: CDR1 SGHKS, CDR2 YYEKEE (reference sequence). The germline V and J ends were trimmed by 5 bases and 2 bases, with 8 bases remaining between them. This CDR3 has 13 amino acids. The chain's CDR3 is CASRRWAGNTIYF. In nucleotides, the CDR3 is TGTGCCAGCAGGCGGTGGGCTGGAAACACCATATATTTT.

CDR3: CASSLQGAGNQPQHF. Here the CDR3 DNA reads TGTGCCAGCAGCTTGCAGGGGGCCGGGAATCAGCCCCAGCATTTT. The V gene is TRBV5-6, the J gene TRBJ1-5; 8 bases match TRBD1. V lost 1 base to trimming and J lost 4 bases; unmatched junction nucleotides: 4. Germline assignment: CDR1 SGHDT and CDR2 YYEEEE. CDR3 size: 15 residues.

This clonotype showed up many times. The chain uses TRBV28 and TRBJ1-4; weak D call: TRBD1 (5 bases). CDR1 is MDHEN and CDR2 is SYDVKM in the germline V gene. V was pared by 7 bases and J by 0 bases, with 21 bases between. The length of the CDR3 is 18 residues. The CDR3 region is CASTLNLGHLATNEKLFF. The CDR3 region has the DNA TGTGCCAGCACCTTAAACCTCGGACATTTAGCAACTAATGAAAAACTGTTTTTT.

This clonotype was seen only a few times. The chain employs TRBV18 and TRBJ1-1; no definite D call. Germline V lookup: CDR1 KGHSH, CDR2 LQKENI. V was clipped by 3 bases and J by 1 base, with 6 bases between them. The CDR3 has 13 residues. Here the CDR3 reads CASSPKGNTEAFF. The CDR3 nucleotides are TGTGCCAGCTCACCCAAGGGGAACACTGAAGCTTTCTTT.

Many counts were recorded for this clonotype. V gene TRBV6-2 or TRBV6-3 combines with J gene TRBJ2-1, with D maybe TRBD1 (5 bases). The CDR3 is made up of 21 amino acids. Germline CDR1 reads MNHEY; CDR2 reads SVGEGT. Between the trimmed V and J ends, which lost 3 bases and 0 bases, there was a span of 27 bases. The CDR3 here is CASSYLGLGAAWVRSYNEQFF. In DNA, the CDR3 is TGTGCCAGCAGTTATCTGGGGCTTGGAGCCGCTTGGGTCCGCTCCTACAATGAGCAGTTCTTC.

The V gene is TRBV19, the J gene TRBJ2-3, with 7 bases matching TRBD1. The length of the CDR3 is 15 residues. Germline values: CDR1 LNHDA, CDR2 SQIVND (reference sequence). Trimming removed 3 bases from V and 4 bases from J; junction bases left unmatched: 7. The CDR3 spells CASSILGGISDTQYF. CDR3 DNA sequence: TGTGCCAGTAGTATTTTAGGGGGCATCTCAGATACGCAGTATTTT.

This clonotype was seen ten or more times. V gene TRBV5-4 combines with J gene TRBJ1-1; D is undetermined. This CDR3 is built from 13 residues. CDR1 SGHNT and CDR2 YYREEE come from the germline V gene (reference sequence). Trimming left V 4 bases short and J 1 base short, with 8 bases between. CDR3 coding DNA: TGTGCCAGCAGCAGGGAGGCGAACACTGAAGCTTTCTTT. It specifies CASSREANTEAFF.

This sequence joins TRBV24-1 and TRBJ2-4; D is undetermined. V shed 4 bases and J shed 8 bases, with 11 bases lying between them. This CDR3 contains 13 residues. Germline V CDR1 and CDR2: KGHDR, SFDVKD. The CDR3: CATSDPTEDIQYF. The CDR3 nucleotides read TGTGCCACCAGTGACCCAACAGAGGACATTCAGTACTTC.

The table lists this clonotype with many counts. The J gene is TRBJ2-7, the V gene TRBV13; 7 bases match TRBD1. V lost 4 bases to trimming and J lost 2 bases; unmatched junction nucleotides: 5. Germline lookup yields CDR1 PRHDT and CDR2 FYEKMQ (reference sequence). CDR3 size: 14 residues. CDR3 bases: TGTGCCAGCAGCTACGACAGGGATCCCTACGAGCAGTACTTC. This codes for CASSYDRDPYEQYF.

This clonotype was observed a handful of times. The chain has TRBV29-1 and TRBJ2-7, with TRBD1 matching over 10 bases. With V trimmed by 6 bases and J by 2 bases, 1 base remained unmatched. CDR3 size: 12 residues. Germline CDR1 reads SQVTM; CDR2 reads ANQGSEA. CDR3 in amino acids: CSVGQGAYEQYF. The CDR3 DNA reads TGCAGCGTAGGACAGGGGGCCTACGAGCAGTACTTC.

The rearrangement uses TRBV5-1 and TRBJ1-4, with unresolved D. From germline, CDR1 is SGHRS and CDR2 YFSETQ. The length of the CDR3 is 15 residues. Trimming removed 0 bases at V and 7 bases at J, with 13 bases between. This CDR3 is CASSLGRGGGEKLFF. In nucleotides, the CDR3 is TGCGCCAGCAGCTTGGGGCGGGGAGGAGGTGAAAAACTGTTTTTT. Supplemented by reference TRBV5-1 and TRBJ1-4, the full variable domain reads KAGVTQTPRYLIKTRGQQVTLSCSPISGHRSVSWYQQTPGQGLQFLFEYFSETQRNKGNFPGRFSGRQFSNSRSEMNVSTLELGDSALYLCASSLGRGGGEKLFFGSGTQLSVL.

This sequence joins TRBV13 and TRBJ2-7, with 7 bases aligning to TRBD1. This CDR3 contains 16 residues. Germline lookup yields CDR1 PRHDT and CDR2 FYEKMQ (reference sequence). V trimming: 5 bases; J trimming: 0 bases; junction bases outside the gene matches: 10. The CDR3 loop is CASSARGTESSYEQYF. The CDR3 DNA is TGTGCCAGCAGCGCTAGAGGGACAGAGAGCTCCTACGAGCAGTACTTC.

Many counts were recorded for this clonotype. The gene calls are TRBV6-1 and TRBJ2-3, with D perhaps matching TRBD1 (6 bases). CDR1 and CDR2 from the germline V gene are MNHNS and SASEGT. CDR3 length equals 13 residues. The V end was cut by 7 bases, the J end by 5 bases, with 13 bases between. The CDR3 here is CASNRQVRDTQYF. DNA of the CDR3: TGTGCCAGCAATAGACAGGTTCGAGATACGCAGTATTTT.

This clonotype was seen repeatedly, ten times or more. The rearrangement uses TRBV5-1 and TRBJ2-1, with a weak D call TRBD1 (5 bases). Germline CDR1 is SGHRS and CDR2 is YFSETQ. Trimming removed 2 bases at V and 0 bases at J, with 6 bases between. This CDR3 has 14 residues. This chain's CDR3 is CASSLQDSYNEQFF. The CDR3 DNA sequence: TGCGCCAGCAGCTTACAGGACTCCTACAATGAGCAGTTCTTC. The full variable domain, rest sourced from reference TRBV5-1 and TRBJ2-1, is KAGVTQTPRYLIKTRGQQVTLSCSPISGHRSVSWYQQTPGQGLQFLFEYFSETQRNKGNFPGRFSGRQFSNSRSEMNVSTLELGDSALYLCASSLQDSYNEQFFGPGTRLTVL.

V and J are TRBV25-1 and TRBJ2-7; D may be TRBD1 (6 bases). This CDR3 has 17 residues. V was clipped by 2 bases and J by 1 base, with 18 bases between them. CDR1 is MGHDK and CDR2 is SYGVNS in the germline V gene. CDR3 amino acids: CASSEPPDSPPSYEQYF. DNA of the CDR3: TGTGCCAGCAGTGAACCCCCGGACAGCCCGCCGTCCTACGAGCAGTACTTC.

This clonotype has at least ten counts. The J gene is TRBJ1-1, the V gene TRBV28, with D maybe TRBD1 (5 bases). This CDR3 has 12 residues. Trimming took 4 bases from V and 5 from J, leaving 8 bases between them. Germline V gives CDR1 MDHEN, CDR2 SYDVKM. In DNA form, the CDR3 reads TGTGCCAGCAGTTGGGGGTGGACTGAAGCTTTCTTT. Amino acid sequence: CASSWGWTEAFF.

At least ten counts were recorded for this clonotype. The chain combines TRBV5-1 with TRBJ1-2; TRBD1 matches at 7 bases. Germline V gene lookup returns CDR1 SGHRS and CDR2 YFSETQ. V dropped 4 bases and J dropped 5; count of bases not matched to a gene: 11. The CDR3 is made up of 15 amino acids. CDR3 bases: TGCGCCAGCAGCGACAGAAGACAGGGATTATATGGCTACACCTTC. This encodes CASSDRRQGLYGYTF.

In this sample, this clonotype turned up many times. The CDR3 is CSATPNRGGSSTDTQYF. CDR3 DNA sequence: TGCAGTGCAACCCCTAACCGGGGGGGTTCGAGCACAGATACGCAGTATTTT. The V gene is TRBV20-1, the J gene TRBJ2-3; TRBD2 matches 8 bases. The germline gives CDR1 DFQATT, CDR2 SNEGSKA (reference sequence). This CDR3 comprises 17 residues. The ends lost 6 bases at V and 0 bases at J; junction bases unmatched: 14.

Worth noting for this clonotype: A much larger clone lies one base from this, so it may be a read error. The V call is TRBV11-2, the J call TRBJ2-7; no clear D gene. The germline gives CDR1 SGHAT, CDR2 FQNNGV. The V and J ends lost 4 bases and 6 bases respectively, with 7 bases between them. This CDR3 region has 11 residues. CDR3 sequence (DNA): TGTGCCAGCAGCTCTTTCTTCGAGCAGTACTTC. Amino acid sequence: CASSSFFEQYF.

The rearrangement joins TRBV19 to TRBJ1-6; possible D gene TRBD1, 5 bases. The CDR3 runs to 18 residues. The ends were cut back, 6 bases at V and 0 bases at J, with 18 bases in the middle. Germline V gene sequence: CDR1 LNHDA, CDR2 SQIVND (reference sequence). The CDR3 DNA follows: TGTGCCAGTAGCGCCGACGGGGGTTTCCGCTCCTATAATTCACCCCTCCACTTT. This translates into CASSADGGFRSYNSPLHF. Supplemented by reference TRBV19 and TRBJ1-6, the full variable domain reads DGGITQSPKYLFRKEGQNVTLSCEQNLNHDAMYWYRQDPGQGLRLIYYSQIVNDFQKGDIAEGYSVSREKKESFPLTVTSAQKNPTAFYLCASSADGGFRSYNSPLHFGNGTRLTVT.

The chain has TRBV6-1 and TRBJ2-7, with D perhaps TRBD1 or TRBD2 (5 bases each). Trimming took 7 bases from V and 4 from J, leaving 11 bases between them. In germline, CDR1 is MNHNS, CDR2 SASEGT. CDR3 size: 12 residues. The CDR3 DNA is TGTGCCAGCATGGTAGGGACGTACGAGCAGTACTTC. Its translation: CASMVGTYEQYF.

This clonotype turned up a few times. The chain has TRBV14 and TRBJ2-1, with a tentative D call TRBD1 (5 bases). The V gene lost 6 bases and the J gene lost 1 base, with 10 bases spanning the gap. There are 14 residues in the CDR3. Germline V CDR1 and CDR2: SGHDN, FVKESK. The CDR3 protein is CASSWQGSYNEQFF. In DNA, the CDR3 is TGTGCCAGCAGTTGGCAGGGTTCCTACAATGAGCAGTTCTTC.

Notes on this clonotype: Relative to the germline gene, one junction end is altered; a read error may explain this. CDR3 sequence (DNA): TGTGCCACCAGCGGAGATGTGGGGACCGGGGAGCTGTTTTTT. It codes for CATSGDVGTGELFF. This sequence joins TRBV15 and TRBJ2-2, with no clear D. Germline CDR1 is LNHNV and CDR2 is YYDKDF (reference sequence). The CDR3 is 14 residues long.

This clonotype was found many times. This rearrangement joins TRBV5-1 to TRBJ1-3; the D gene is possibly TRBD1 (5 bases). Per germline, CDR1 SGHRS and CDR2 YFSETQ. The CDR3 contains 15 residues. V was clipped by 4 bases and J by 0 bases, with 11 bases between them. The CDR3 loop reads CASSGQGGSGNTIYF. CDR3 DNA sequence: TGCGCCAGCAGCGGGCAGGGAGGCTCTGGAAACACCATATATTTT.

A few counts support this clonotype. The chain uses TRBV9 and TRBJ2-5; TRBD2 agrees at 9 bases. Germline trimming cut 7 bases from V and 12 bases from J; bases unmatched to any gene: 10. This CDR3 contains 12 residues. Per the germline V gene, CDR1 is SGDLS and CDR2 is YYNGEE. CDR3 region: CASLVAGENKYF. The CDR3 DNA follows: TGTGCCAGCCTAGTAGCGGGGGAGAATAAGTACTTC.

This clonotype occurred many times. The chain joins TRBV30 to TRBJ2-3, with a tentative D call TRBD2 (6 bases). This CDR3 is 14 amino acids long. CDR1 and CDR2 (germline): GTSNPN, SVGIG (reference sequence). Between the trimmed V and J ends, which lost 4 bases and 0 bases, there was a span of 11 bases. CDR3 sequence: CAWNGDSSTDTQYF. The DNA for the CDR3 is TGTGCCTGGAATGGGGACTCTAGCACAGATACGCAGTATTTT.